This paragraph reports one T cell receptor beta chain. The data belong to a study of blood T cell repertoires in COVID-19. The table came from immunoSEQ multiplex PCR; TCRdb's copy has only in-frame clones and leaves some out. The data show some 260,000 clones, about 86% seen once. Participants' reported clinical history set cohort assignment. The sequencing input was PBMCs or T cells enriched from blood (not recorded which). The sequence derives from a man in his thirties or forties with acute COVID-19.

CDR3: CSALGQRTYNEQFF. In DNA form, the CDR3 reads TGCAGCGCCCTTGGCCAGCGGACCTACAATGAGCAGTTCTTC. The V call is TRBV29-1, the J call TRBJ2-1; a weak D match, TRBD2 (5 bases). From germline, CDR1 is SQVTM and CDR2 ANQGSEA. V gave up 7 bases and J gave up 2 bases, with 15 bases separating them. This CDR3 has 14 residues.